A single sample gave rise to the 25 T cell receptor beta chains below, sequenced in a study of graft-versus-host responses after intestinal transplantation. Measured with immunoSEQ multiplex PCR; TCRdb has only the in-frame clones, and not every one. The sample yields approximately 100,000 clones, roughly 90% seen once. No antigens are known for them. The sequenced sample was unstimulated CD4+ T cells sorted from spleen or lymph node cells, obtained before intestinal transplant. The source of these receptors is a human donor who received an intestinal transplant.

V usage is TRBV10-2 and J usage is TRBJ2-1; 8 positions agree with TRBD1. The CDR3 covers 14 residues. The junction had 7 bases not matched to a gene; V was cut back by 6 bases and J by 6 bases. The germline CDR1 and CDR2 sequences are WSHSY and SAAADI. DNA of the CDR3: TGCGCCAGCAGACCGGGACAGGAGTTCAATGAGCAGTTCTTC. It specifies CASRPGQEFNEQFF.

V and J are TRBV2 and TRBJ2-2; D is unresolved. This CDR3 contains 12 residues. Trimming took 5 bases from V and 3 from J, leaving 4 bases between them. CDR1 is SNHLY, CDR2 FYNNEI, per germline. The CDR3 loop reads CASSTDTGELFF. DNA of the CDR3: TGTGCCAGCAGTACGGACACCGGGGAGCTGTTTTTT.

The V and J genes are TRBV6-1 and TRBJ1-3; TRBD1 matches 8 bases. Losses at the gene ends were 5 bases for V and 6 bases for J; bases not matched to a gene: 6. CDR1 MNHNS and CDR2 SASEGT come from the germline V gene. This CDR3 contains 14 residues. The CDR3 sequence is CASSLGQDVNTIYF. The CDR3 nucleotides are TGTGCCAGCAGTCTGGGACAGGACGTAAACACCATATATTTT.

The rearrangement joins TRBV5-1 to TRBJ2-7, with D possibly being TRBD1 (6 bases). The V end lost 2 bases, the J end lost 3 bases, and 18 bases lay between the germline ends. There are 16 residues in the CDR3. Germline lookup yields CDR1 SGHRS and CDR2 YFSETQ. The CDR3 bases are TGCGCCAGCAGCTTTATTTTCGAGGGGACAAACTACGAGCAGTACTTC. Protein product: CASSFIFEGTNYEQYF.

V gene TRBV6-6 combines with J gene TRBJ1-2; 7 bases agree with TRBD1. Germline V gene lookup returns CDR1 MNHNY and CDR2 SVGAGI (reference sequence). The ends lost 5 bases at V and 4 bases at J; junction bases unmatched: 7. The CDR3 length is 14 residues. The CDR3 DNA reads TGTGCCAGCAGTACCAGGACAGGAGGCTATGGCTACACCTTC. This sequence encodes CASSTRTGGYGYTF.

V and J are TRBV5-4 and TRBJ2-5, with 8 bases fitting TRBD1. J lost 5 bases, V lost 2 bases, and 11 bases had no gene match. Germline CDR1 reads SGHNT; CDR2 reads YYREEE (reference sequence). The CDR3 is made up of 16 amino acids. The CDR3 region has the DNA TGTGCCAGCAGCTTTTTTATTGGGACAGGAGGGGAGACCCAGTACTTC. Residues: CASSFFIGTGGETQYF.

V is TRBV5-1 and J is TRBJ2-6; 12 nucleotides align to TRBD1. Germline assignment: CDR1 SGHRS and CDR2 YFSETQ. Trimming took 0 bases from V and 3 from J; bases not matched to a gene: 4. The CDR3 runs 18 residues. The CDR3 DNA sequence: TGCGCCAGCAGCTTGGCCGGGACAGGGGGCTTTGGGGCCAACGTCCTGACTTTC. Protein product: CASSLAGTGGFGANVLTF.

This CDR3 reads CASSYRQGGNGYTF. DNA of the CDR3: TGTGCCAGCAGCTACAGACAGGGGGGAAATGGCTACACCTTC. The chain recombines TRBV7-9 with TRBJ1-2, with 9 bases identical to TRBD1. Germline lookup yields CDR1 SEHNR and CDR2 FQNEAQ (reference sequence). CDR3 length: 14 residues. J was trimmed by 6 bases and V by 4 bases; bases with no gene match: 6.

The rearrangement uses TRBV10-3 and TRBJ2-5; D not resolved. Germline V gene data show CDR1 as ENHRY and CDR2 as SYGVKD. The CDR3 totals 14 residues. Trimming shortened V by 1 base and J by 1 base, and 7 bases separated the two germline ends. CDR3 DNA sequence: TGTGCCATCAGTGAGTTGGGCAGCCAAGAGACCCAGTACTTC. Encoded protein: CAISELGSQETQYF.

The rearrangement joins TRBV9 to TRBJ2-6, with a tentative D call TRBD1 (6 bases). With 4 bases removed from V and 0 bases from J, the gap between germline ends came to 20 bases. The CDR3 loop spans 19 amino acids. Germline V gene lookup returns CDR1 SGDLS and CDR2 YYNGEE. CDR3 nucleotide sequence: TGTGCCAGCAGCAGCCGAAGACAGGTATGGGGCTCTGGGGCCAACGTCCTGACTTTC. It is translated as CASSSRRQVWGSGANVLTF. The variable domain in full, completed from reference TRBV9 and TRBJ2-6, reads DSGVTQTPKHLITATGQRVTLRCSPRSGDLSVYWYQQSLDQGLQFLIQYYNGEERAKGNILERFSAQQFPDLHSELNLSSLELGDSALYFCASSSRRQVWGSGANVLTFGAGSRLTVL.

The V gene is TRBV6-5, the J gene TRBJ1-1; no firm D call. This CDR3 is built from 13 residues. V was cut by 4 bases and J by 5 bases, with 11 bases left in between. Germline lookup yields CDR1 MNHEY and CDR2 SVGAGI. CDR3 sequence reads: CASSFRDRTEAFF. In nucleotides, the CDR3 is TGTGCCAGCAGTTTCCGGGATCGGACTGAAGCTTTCTTT.

For this clone: One end of the junction varies from germline; a read error may be responsible. The CDR3 spells CASSLEAGWGNEQFF. In nucleotides, the CDR3 is TGTGCTAGCAGCTTAGAAGCAGGGTGGGGCAATGAGCAGTTCTTC. The V gene is TRBV7-7, the J gene TRBJ2-1, with D possibly TRBD1 on 5 matching bases. This CDR3 is built from 15 residues. CDR1 and CDR2 (germline): SSHAT, FNYEAQ (reference sequence).

The chain carries TRBV7-3 and TRBJ2-1; tentatively, D is TRBD2 (5 bases). The ends were cut back, 5 bases at V and 9 bases at J, with 14 bases in the middle. Germline CDR1 and CDR2: SGHTA and FQGTGA. This CDR3 is built from 13 residues. CDR3 residues: CASSGPGSGEQFF. DNA for the CDR3: TGTGCCAGCAGCGGCCCGGGCAGCGGTGAGCAGTTCTTC.

The chain couples TRBV9 to TRBJ1-2; possible D gene TRBD1, 5 bases. This CDR3 region has 14 residues. Trimming shortened V by 0 bases and J by 5 bases, and 11 bases separated the two germline ends. Germline CDR1 and CDR2: SGDLS and YYNGEE. The CDR3 DNA is TGTGCCAGCAGCGTAGCTGACAGAGCGTATGGCTACACCTTC. Its translation: CASSVADRAYGYTF.

This rearrangement joins TRBV4-1 to TRBJ1-2; D may be TRBD1 (6 bases). CDR3 length: 13 amino acids. V lost 1 base, J lost 6 bases, and 9 bases lay in between. Germline loops: CDR1 MGHRA, CDR2 YSYEKL. The CDR3 is CASSQGSGDGYTF. Here the CDR3 DNA reads TGCGCCAGCAGCCAAGGGTCAGGGGATGGCTACACCTTC.

The V and J genes are TRBV18 and TRBJ1-4, with a possible D match to TRBD1 (6 bases). CDR1 and CDR2 (germline): KGHSH, LQKENI. V gave up 6 bases and J gave up 1 base, with 15 bases separating them. The CDR3 has 16 amino acids. The CDR3 sequence: CASSPNQQGTNEKLFF. The CDR3 nucleotides read TGTGCCAGCTCGCCCAACCAACAGGGAACTAATGAAAAACTGTTTTTT.

In this sample, this clone turned up once. This rearrangement joins TRBV5-1 to TRBJ2-3; D is possibly TRBD2 (5 bases). Germline V CDR1 and CDR2: SGHRS, YFSETQ. Trimming shortened V by 0 bases and J by 3 bases, and 8 bases separated the two germline ends. This CDR3 spans 14 amino acids. The CDR3 nucleotides are TGCGCCAGCAGCTTGGTTCCGGGGACAGATACGCAGTATTTT. Its protein product is CASSLVPGTDTQYF.

The CDR3 sequence is CASSGMNTEAFF. The CDR3 coding sequence is TGTGCCAGCAGCGGCATGAACACTGAAGCTTTCTTT. V and J are TRBV7-9 and TRBJ1-1; the D is unclear. CDR1 SEHNR and CDR2 FQNEAQ come from the germline V gene (reference sequence). The CDR3 loop spans 12 amino acids. Trimming stripped 5 bases from V and 0 bases from J, with 4 bases between.

This clone has more than one count but fewer than ten. This sequence joins TRBV2 and TRBJ2-2; D is ambiguous. This CDR3 has 14 amino acids. Trimming left V 6 bases short and J 0 bases short, with 8 bases between. Germline CDR1 SNHLY, CDR2 FYNNEI. The CDR3: CASRTATNTGELFF. As DNA, the CDR3 is TGTGCCAGCAGAACAGCCACGAACACCGGGGAGCTGTTTTTT.

V usage is TRBV5-1 and J usage is TRBJ2-7; TRBD2 is a possible D gene (5 bases). The CDR3 runs to 14 residues. CDR1 is SGHRS and CDR2 is YFSETQ in the germline V gene. The V end lost 0 bases, the J end lost 3 bases, and 10 bases lay between the germline ends. CDR3 DNA sequence: TGCGCCAGCAGCTTGGGAGGGTCGCTCTACGAGCAGTACTTC. Translated: CASSLGGSLYEQYF.

This rearrangement joins TRBV5-4 to TRBJ1-6; 10 bases match TRBD1. Trimming at V came to 7 bases and at J to 10 bases, leaving 14 bases not matched to a gene. The CDR3 runs 16 residues. The germline V gene has CDR1 SGHNT and CDR2 YYREEE (reference sequence). CDR3 DNA sequence: TGTGCCAGCGGCCCCCCCCCGGGACAGGGGTCATCACCCCTCCACTTT. Its translation: CASGPPPGQGSSPLHF.

V and J are TRBV9 and TRBJ2-3, with TRBD1 identical over 9 bases. The CDR3 is 15 amino acids. Unmatched junction bases numbered 5, after V lost 4 bases and J lost 2 bases. CDR1 is SGDLS and CDR2 is YYNGEE in the germline V gene. The CDR3 DNA sequence: TGTGCCAGCAGCCACAGGGGGCTAGACACAGATACGCAGTATTTT. This encodes CASSHRGLDTDTQYF.

The rearrangement joins TRBV5-1 to TRBJ2-3; the match to TRBD1 covers 7 bases. Per germline, CDR1 SGHRS and CDR2 YFSETQ. V lost 4 bases and J lost 5; bases outside the gene matches: 16. The CDR3 spans 17 residues. The CDR3 sequence: CASSRTGGQASRDTQYF. As DNA, the CDR3 is TGCGCCAGCAGCAGAACTGGCGGACAGGCGTCAAGAGATACGCAGTATTTT.

As regards this clone: Other DNA sequences within the sample encode an identical CDR3. The V call is TRBV20-1, the J call TRBJ1-2; 9 positions agree with TRBD1. V was pared by 5 bases and J by 7 bases, with 2 bases of the junction left unmatched. The CDR3 runs 11 residues. Per the germline V gene, CDR1 is DFQATT and CDR2 is SNEGSKA (reference sequence). CDR3 DNA sequence: TGCAGTGCTCGGACAGGGGCTGGCTACACCTTC. Translated: CSARTGAGYTF.

This clone was recorded once. The CDR3 nucleotides read TGTGCCAGCAGCTCCCTCTACGACGGGGAGAACACTGAAGCTTTCTTT. Protein: CASSSLYDGENTEAFF. The V call is TRBV11-2, the J call TRBJ1-1, with D hard to call. The CDR3 is 16 amino acids. V lost 4 bases, J lost 1 base, and 16 bases lay in between. In germline, CDR1 is SGHAT, CDR2 FQNNGV.